This T cell receptor (beta chain) was sequenced for a study of CD8 T cells in Susac syndrome. The authors reverse transcribed about 0.5 to 1 ug RNA with random hexamers. Each CDR3 protein is one row after TCRdb ran MiXCR on the immunoSEQ multiplex PCR reads. The sample yields roughly 88,000 distinct CDR3 sequences, about 95% seen once. This receptor was obtained from a human donor with Susac syndrome. What was sequenced was CD8+ T cells from PBMCs.

CDR3 loop: CASSAGTAYGYTF. The CDR3 coding sequence is TGTGCCAGCAGCGCCGGGACAGCCTATGGCTACACCTTC. The chain is built from TRBV12-3 or TRBV12-4 and TRBJ1-2; TRBD1 agrees at 7 bases. The CDR3 has 13 residues. Germline trimming cut 6 bases from V and 4 bases from J; bases unmatched to any gene: 5.